This T cell receptor (beta chain) was sequenced in a study of CD8 T cells in ankylosing spondylitis. Whole-study findings and limits: Significantly higher representation of disease-linked clones was reported for matched ankylosing spondylitis synovial fluid. In peripheral blood, disease-linked CD8+ clones occurred at relatively low frequencies. Seemingly characteristic of ankylosing spondylitis blood was a TCR beta motif consisting of 7 or 8 highly homologous variants.

CDR1 and CDR2 (germline): SEHNR, FQNEAQ (reference sequence). Deletions cut 2 bases from V and 4 bases from J, with 5 bases between. The CDR3 sequence is 13 residues long. This clonotype was recorded many times. What it binds is not known. By quantitative 5'-RACE with molecular barcodes, the TCR beta libraries were made. TCRdb re-called the 5' RACE reads with MiXCR, one entry per CDR3 protein. This table has some 37,000 distinct CDR3 sequences, 6% appearing once. The receptor's source is a male donor with ankylosing spondylitis or in good health (not recorded which). The V and J genes are TRBV7-9 and TRBJ2-2; D remains unclear. The sequencing input was blood, either unsorted or a sorted T cell fraction (not recorded which). The CDR3 DNA reads as TGTGCCAGCAGCTTATATGCCACCGGGGAGCTGTTTTTT. Translating it yields CASSLYATGELFF. Full variable domain (outside the CDR3, taken from reference TRBV7-9 and TRBJ2-2): DTGVSQNPRHKITKRGQNVTFRCDPISEHNRLYWYRQTLGQGPEFLTYFQNEAQLEKSRLLSDRFSAERPKGSFSTLEIQRTEQGDSAMYLCASSLYATGELFFGEGSRLTVL.